The next 16 T cell receptor beta chains were all read from a single sample in a study of blood T cells in healthy people across ages. With a J-beta primer mix and a sample-barcoded 5' primer, a second PCR ran about 7 to 12 cycles. TCRdb itself ran the 5' RACE reads through MiXCR, one entry per CDR3 protein. The sample records 800,000 or so distinct CDR3 sequences, around 62% being singletons. The sequencing input was blood. All receptors come from a man in his thirties or forties in good health.

J is TRBJ1-4 and V is TRBV7-9, with D maybe TRBD1 (5 bases). The germline V gene encodes CDR1 SEHNR and CDR2 FQNEAQ (reference sequence). Trimming pared 4 bases from V and 8 bases from J, leaving 17 bases between. This CDR3 is 15 amino acids long. DNA of the CDR3: TGTGCCAGCAGCTCCCCCGGGACTGTGGAGGAAAAACTGTTTTTT. Its protein is CASSSPGTVEEKLFF.

This clonotype was recorded once. This chain uses TRBV10-3 with TRBJ2-3; tentative D call: TRBD1 (5 bases). V was pared by 6 bases and J by 1 base, with 11 bases between. Germline V lookup: CDR1 ENHRY, CDR2 SYGVKD. This CDR3 region has 14 residues. This CDR3 reads CAIREGERTDTQYF. For the CDR3, the DNA is TGTGCCATCAGGGAAGGGGAACGCACAGATACGCAGTATTTT.

This chain joins TRBV7-2 and TRBJ2-3; 7 bases align to TRBD2. The germline gives CDR1 SGHTA, CDR2 FQGNSA. V gave up 1 base and J gave up 6 bases; unmatched junction bases: 10. The CDR3 runs to 16 residues. The CDR3 region is CASSLESGRGRDTQYF. CDR3 DNA sequence: TGTGCCAGCAGCTTAGAAAGTGGGAGGGGTCGGGATACGCAGTATTTT.

This rearrangement joins TRBV7-8 to TRBJ2-7; 7 positions agree with TRBD2. Germline CDR1 SGHVS, CDR2 FQNEAQ. The CDR3 extends over 15 amino acids. Unmatched junction bases numbered 10, after V lost 5 bases and J lost 3 bases. The CDR3 DNA reads TGTGCCAGCAGCCCGGGGCGGGGGAAAGGCTACGAGCAGTACTTC. Protein product: CASSPGRGKGYEQYF.

This clonotype was seen a few times. This chain joins TRBV12-3 or TRBV12-4 and TRBJ2-5, with TRBD2 matching 8 bases. J was trimmed by 7 bases and V by 6 bases; bases with no gene match: 13. This CDR3 is built from 15 residues. CDR3 residues: CASRPAGDPLGTQYF. In DNA form, the CDR3 reads TGTGCCAGCAGACCAGCGGGGGATCCTCTCGGGACCCAGTACTTC.

The J gene is TRBJ2-5, the V gene TRBV9; the match to TRBD1 covers 12 bases. The J call could be wrong; TRBJ2-7 is a better fit for the DNA end. Germline assignment: CDR1 SGDLS and CDR2 YYNGEE. CDR3 length equals 19 residues. This chain's CDR3 is CASSVGIGTGGERAYEQYF. The DNA for the CDR3 is TGTGCCAGCAGCGTTGGGATTGGGACAGGGGGCGAACGGGCCTACGAGCAGTACTTC.

This clonotype was detected many times. This rearrangement joins TRBV5-1 to TRBJ2-5, with D unclear. The germline V gene has CDR1 SGHRS and CDR2 YFSETQ. V was pared by 7 bases and J by 2 bases, with 12 bases between. CDR3 length equals 13 residues. The CDR3 DNA follows: TGCGCCAGCTCCCCAACGGGTCAAGAGACCCAGTACTTC. It encodes CASSPTGQETQYF.

In its sample, this clonotype was seen a few times. The chain carries TRBV5-1 and TRBJ2-1; weak D call: TRBD1 (6 bases). Looked up from germline, CDR1 is SGHRS and CDR2 is YFSETQ. This CDR3 region has 15 residues. V lost 4 bases to trimming and J lost 0 bases, with 11 bases between them. In DNA, the CDR3 is TGCGCCAGCAGCGGGGACACTAGCTCCTACAATGAGCAGTTCTTC. It translates to CASSGDTSSYNEQFF.

There are a few counts of this clonotype. J is TRBJ2-3 and V is TRBV28; no clear D. Looked up from germline, CDR1 is MDHEN and CDR2 is SYDVKM. Trimming left V 5 bases short and J 3 bases short, with 6 bases between. The CDR3 loop spans 12 amino acids. CDR3: CASSLKTDTQYF. DNA of the CDR3: TGTGCCAGCAGTCTAAAAACAGATACGCAGTATTTT.

CDR3: CASRRSWVGQGASGANVLTF. Written as DNA, the CDR3 is TGCGCCAGCAGACGCTCATGGGTAGGACAGGGGGCGTCTGGGGCCAACGTCCTGACTTTC. The gene calls are TRBV4-3 and TRBJ2-6, with 11 bases fitting TRBD1. Per the germline V gene, CDR1 is LGHNA and CDR2 is YSLEER. The CDR3 has 20 amino acids. The junction had 14 bases not matched to a gene; V was cut back by 6 bases and J by 1 base.

The J gene is TRBJ1-1, the V gene TRBV4-3; D gene unclear. The CDR3 contains 15 residues. Trimming cost V 1 base and J 0 bases, with 9 bases left between them. The germline V gene encodes CDR1 LGHNA and CDR2 YSLEER. DNA for the CDR3: TGCGCCAGCAGCCAAGCGTGGAAACTGAACACTGAAGCTTTCTTT. This encodes CASSQAWKLNTEAFF.

The chain has TRBV7-2 and TRBJ2-5; TRBD1 matches 7 bases. J was trimmed by 0 bases and V by 5 bases; bases with no gene match: 3. The CDR3 extends over 14 amino acids. CDR1 and CDR2 (germline): SGHTA, FQGNSA. The chain's CDR3 is CASSTGQDQETQYF. The CDR3, as DNA: TGTGCCAGCAGCACCGGACAGGACCAAGAGACCCAGTACTTC.

The rearrangement links TRBV27 to TRBJ1-6; 9 bases match TRBD1. Germline-derived CDR1 and CDR2 are MNHEY and SMNVEV (reference sequence). The V gene end was trimmed by 2 bases and the J gene end by 9 bases; junction bases not matched to a gene: 5. This CDR3 has 15 amino acids. Here the CDR3 reads CASSLLTGGASPLHF. CDR3 bases: TGTGCCAGCAGTTTACTGACAGGGGGAGCTTCACCCCTCCACTTT.

The chain carries TRBV4-3 and TRBJ2-7; no definite D call. This CDR3 is built from 15 residues. Germline V gives CDR1 LGHNA, CDR2 YSLEER. V dropped 3 bases and J dropped 2 bases, with 14 bases sitting between them. CDR3 protein: CASSQSRYGAYEQYF. The CDR3 bases are TGCGCCAGCAGCCAGAGTCGGTACGGAGCCTACGAGCAGTACTTC.

The rearrangement uses TRBV28 and TRBJ2-3, with 7 bases aligning to TRBD2. Losses at the gene ends were 7 bases for V and 1 base for J; bases not matched to a gene: 8. Looked up from germline, CDR1 is MDHEN and CDR2 is SYDVKM. CDR3 length equals 15 residues. CDR3 sequence reads: CASTVAGVGTDTQYF. DNA for the CDR3: TGTGCCAGCACTGTGGCGGGGGTTGGCACAGATACGCAGTATTTT. The entire variable domain, with the rest obtained from reference TRBV28 and TRBJ2-3, is as follows: DVKVTQSSRYLVKRTGEKVFLECVQDMDHENMFWYRQDPGLGLRLIYFSYDVKMKEKGDIPEGYSVSREKKERFSLILESASTNQTSMYLCASTVAGVGTDTQYFGPGTRLTVL.

The genes are TRBV15 and TRBJ2-3, with TRBD2 as a possible D gene (6 bases). The germline V gene has CDR1 LNHNV and CDR2 YYDKDF (reference sequence). The CDR3 consists of 16 residues. The V gene lost 3 bases and the J gene lost 10 bases, with 23 bases spanning the gap. The CDR3 coding sequence is TGTGCCACCAGCAGCTCCAACAGGCGCTCCGGAGGGGCGCAGTATTTT. Its protein is CATSSSNRRSGGAQYF.